The T cell receptor (beta chain) under discussion was sequenced for a study of T-cell memory formation after mild COVID-19 (dated by TCRdb to the early 2020s). Background on the whole study: TCR sequence clusters from the two donors were largely donor specific. In a couple of donors, T-cell clones that expanded and contracted after mild COVID-19 were followed by sequencing TCRalpha and TCRbeta repertoires longitudinally. Two young, previously healthy adult volunteers made up the cohort, one male and one female. Here is what the overall study found, with its caveats: Contracting CD4+ clones were located mainly in the CM and EM memory subsets, whereas CD8+ clones were found to be enriched in EMRA. The study covered only a couple of mild cases, and larger cohorts including severe cases with pre-infection samples were considered necessary. Some responding clones were found in pre-infection memory, which suggests that pre-existing cross-reactive memory T cells took part in the SARS-CoV-2 response. Whether the second-wave clones peaking on day 37 were SARS-CoV-2 specific was not confirmed. From day 15 to 85, contracting clones showed balanced CD4/CD8 phenotypes, whereas a second wave of clones that expanded from day 15 to 37 leaned towards CD4+.

This sample was sequenced with an Illumina NovaSeq 6000. Using 5'RACE with constant-segment primers, TCRalpha and TCRbeta cDNA libraries were constructed, with sample barcodes and unique molecular identifiers added in the process. RNA was extracted from every sample with Trizol reagent. The libraries were amplified in two PCR steps, and the second step added a second sample barcode and Illumina TruSeq adapters. Sequencing of libraries was performed on an Illumina NovaSeq with 2 x 150 bp paired-end reads. The paper's processing steps were these. With migec v1.2.7, reads were demultiplexed and then collapsed into UMI-guided consensus sequences. Using mixcr v2.1.11, the UMI consensuses were aligned to TRA and TRB V and J templates and assembled into clonotypes. Expanded or contracted clonotypes were those called significant by both edgeR and NoisET, with noise models trained on biological replicates. For edgeR calls, the cutoffs were a false discovery rate-adjusted p below 0.01 and a log2 fold-change threshold of 1. As an exploratory analysis of dynamics, max-normalized trajectories of the 1000 most abundant clonotypes were examined by PCA with hierarchical clustering. The CD4 or CD8 phenotype of responding clones was assigned using the separately sequenced CD4+ and CD8+ repertoires. Starting from the raw public reads, TCRdb applied fastp trimming at Q25, assembled clones with MiXCR and retained in-frame beta chains. Rows merge per CDR3 protein into single entries with the most common DNA and genes. The V and J calls follow TCRdb's processing rather than the paper's. This sample gives 270,000 or so distinct CDR3 sequences in total; roughly 18% of them show up just once. The top ten clonotypes cover 23% of the sample.

Ficoll-Paque density gradient centrifugation was the method used to isolate PBMCs. As concerns this clonotype: The antigen it binds to is not known. Per-base quality was not reported, and no clone a single base away is much larger than it.

The sample taken for sequencing was PBMCs or a T cell subset sorted from them (not recorded which). This receptor was identified in a man aged 18 to 29 who had mild COVID-19 (a few samples of this study predate the infection). The sample titles of this study are shuffled in the database, so cell type and time point are left out; the donor was told from shared clones.

CDR3 protein: CASSQATPRPSTDTQYF. Here is the DNA: TGTGCCAGCAGCCAAGCAACTCCCCGCCCCAGCACAGATACGCAGTATTTT. The rearranged chain carries TRBV4-2 and TRBJ2-3; the D gene is unclear. Deletion took 1 base off V and 0 bases off J, with a span of 14 bases between the germline ends. CDR1 and CDR2 are drawn from the germline V gene: LGHNA, YNFKEQ. Including cysteine and phenylalanine, the CDR3 has 17 amino acids. Just CDR3 DNA is preserved here, 51 bases in frame from base 1.